A single sample is the source of the 29 T cell receptor beta chains below, sequenced in a study of blood T cells in healthy people across ages. Primed by a sample-barcoded 5' primer and a J-beta primer mix, a second PCR proceeded for roughly 6 to 12 cycles. TCRdb re-derived calls from the 5' RACE reads in MiXCR, one entry per CDR3 protein. Of fewer than 750,000 distinct CDR3 sequences listed, 40% to 50% are singletons. Sequencing was carried out using blood. The origin of the receptors is a man older than 75 in good health.

The chain joins TRBV27 to TRBJ1-4, with D possibly TRBD1 on 5 matching bases. Germline V gene data show CDR1 as MNHEY and CDR2 as SMNVEV (reference sequence). The CDR3 contains 17 residues. Trimming pared 4 bases from V and 0 bases from J, leaving 15 bases between. The CDR3 protein is CASSSLTEWATNEKLFF. CDR3 in DNA: TGTGCCAGCAGTTCCCTGACAGAGTGGGCAACTAATGAAAAACTGTTTTTT.

V gene TRBV6-2 or TRBV6-3 combines with J gene TRBJ2-1; a weak D match, TRBD2 (5 bases). The CDR3 consists of 17 residues. The ends were cut back, 2 bases at V and 3 bases at J, with 17 bases in the middle. Germline assignment: CDR1 MNHEY and CDR2 SVGEGT. The CDR3 DNA sequence: TGTGCCAGCAGTTACAGGCGTTTTCCTAGCAGCTACAATGAGCAGTTCTTC. Protein: CASSYRRFPSSYNEQFF.

The chain is built from TRBV27 and TRBJ1-5; a weak D match, TRBD1 (5 bases). CDR3 size: 15 residues. Germline CDR1 is MNHEY and CDR2 is SMNVEV (reference sequence). V lost 2 bases and J 6 bases, leaving 14 bases between the germline ends. The CDR3 DNA is TGTGCCAGCAGTTTAAGGGGATTGGCGTTTCAGCCCCAGCATTTT. Its protein product is CASSLRGLAFQPQHF.

The chain uses TRBV10-3 and TRBJ2-1, with TRBD2 matching 8 bases. Per germline, CDR1 ENHRY and CDR2 SYGVKD. Trimming cost V 6 bases and J 7 bases; bases outside gene matches: 11. This CDR3 comprises 15 residues. CDR3 sequence (DNA): TGTGCCATCAGGAGCGGGGGAGTGGGGTGGAATGAGCAGTTCTTC. This gives the protein CAIRSGGVGWNEQFF.

J is TRBJ1-1 and V is TRBV5-1, with D possibly being TRBD1 (6 bases). The CDR3 has 16 amino acids. V lost 3 bases and J lost 0, with 15 bases in between. The germline V gene encodes CDR1 SGHRS and CDR2 YFSETQ. CDR3 region: CASSWEGGTLNTEAFF. The CDR3 bases are TGCGCCAGCAGCTGGGAGGGGGGGACCTTGAACACTGAAGCTTTCTTT.

The rearrangement links TRBV10-3 to TRBJ2-5, with 10 bases lining up with TRBD2. The J call is in doubt because the DNA end fits TRBJ2-7 better. Germline CDR1 and CDR2: ENHRY and SYGVKD. This CDR3 region has 15 residues. As DNA, the CDR3 is TGTGCCATCAGTGATCAAGCGGGAGGGTGGGACGAGCAGTACTTC. Its translation is CAISDQAGGWDEQYF.

This clonotype was found many times. The chain joins TRBV6-1 to TRBJ2-2; 9 positions agree with TRBD2. The germline V gene encodes CDR1 MNHNS and CDR2 SASEGT. Germline trimming cut 6 bases from V and 6 bases from J; bases unmatched to any gene: 20. The CDR3 is 19 amino acids. CDR3: CASRILARLAGELSGELFF. The CDR3 bases are TGTGCCAGCAGAATACTAGCCCGGTTAGCGGGAGAACTGTCCGGGGAGCTGTTTTTT.

This clonotype was observed at least ten times. The chain recombines TRBV20-1 with TRBJ2-7; 12 bases agree with TRBD2. The CDR3 extends over 14 amino acids. The V gene's germline CDR1 is DFQATT and CDR2 SNEGSKA (reference sequence). Trimming at V came to 3 bases and at J to 3 bases, leaving 3 bases not matched to a gene. The CDR3 loop is CSASRLAGDYEQYF. CDR3 nucleotide sequence: TGCAGTGCTAGTAGACTAGCGGGAGACTACGAGCAGTACTTC.

There are a few counts of this clonotype. Its ends do not fully match the called genes, so a read error is possible. This sequence joins TRBV5-1 and TRBJ2-7; D remains unclear. CDR1 SGHRS and CDR2 YFSETQ come from the germline V gene. This CDR3 comprises 14 residues. CDR3 amino acids: CASSLGQDSSEQYF. Here the CDR3 DNA reads TGCGCCAGCAGCTTGGGGCAGGATTCCTCCGAGCAGTACTTC.

This clonotype was detected once. Its ends do not fully match the called genes, so a read error is possible. V usage is TRBV10-3 and J usage is TRBJ2-7; D remains unclear. CDR3 length: 13 amino acids. Per the germline V gene, CDR1 is ENHRY and CDR2 is SYGVKD. The CDR3 DNA follows: TGTGCCATCAGTGAGGGGGTTTCCTACGGGCAGTACTTC. Its translation: CAISEGVSYGQYF.

J is TRBJ2-1 and V is TRBV24-1; the D is unclear. The V end lost 7 bases, the J end lost 8 bases, and 17 bases lay between the germline ends. The germline V gene has CDR1 KGHDR and CDR2 SFDVKD. There are 14 residues in the CDR3. The CDR3 protein is CATSRTDRGYEQFF. The DNA for the CDR3 is TGTGCCACCAGCCGGACGGACCGTGGATATGAGCAGTTCTTC.

This rearrangement joins TRBV6-5 to TRBJ2-5; D unresolved. The J call may be mistaken, given a closer DNA end match to TRBJ2-7. CDR3 length equals 16 residues. Germline-derived CDR1 and CDR2 are MNHEY and SVGAGI. The chain's CDR3 is CASSRTLDAPTYEQYF. CDR3 nucleotide sequence: TGTGCCAGCAGTCGCACCCTCGATGCGCCCACCTACGAGCAGTACTTC.

This clonotype was observed a few times. The rearrangement joins TRBV15 to TRBJ2-1; 7 nucleotides agree with TRBD2. Germline CDR1 LNHNV, CDR2 YYDKDF (reference sequence). The CDR3 has 13 residues. With 1 base clipped from V and 7 bases from J, the junction kept 1 base outside the gene matches. CDR3 residues: CATSRGLANEQFF. In DNA, the CDR3 is TGTGCCACCAGCAGAGGACTAGCTAATGAGCAGTTCTTC.

This chain uses TRBV15 with TRBJ1-6; D uncertain. This CDR3 comprises 16 residues. Germline assignment: CDR1 LNHNV and CDR2 YYDKDF (reference sequence). V gave up 0 bases and J gave up 5 bases, with 11 bases separating them. CDR3 DNA: TGTGCCACCAGCAGAGATCCCCAGAGGGATAATTCACCCCTCCACTTT. Its translation: CATSRDPQRDNSPLHF. The full variable domain, its missing parts supplied by reference TRBV15 and TRBJ1-6, is DAMVIQNPRYQVTQFGKPVTLSCSQTLNHNVMYWYQQKSSQAPKLLFHYYDKDFNNEADTPDNFQSRRPNTSFCFLDIRSPGLGDTAMYLCATSRDPQRDNSPLHFGNGTRLTVT.

The chain has TRBV4-1 and TRBJ2-3; TRBD2 aligns across 10 bases. With V trimmed by 0 bases and J by 1 base, 7 bases remained unmatched. This CDR3 spans 18 amino acids. Germline V gene data show CDR1 as MGHRA and CDR2 as YSYEKL. The CDR3 loop is CASSQDRGAGGRTDTQYF. In nucleotides, the CDR3 is TGCGCCAGCAGCCAAGATAGGGGAGCGGGGGGGCGCACAGATACGCAGTATTTT.

The chain joins TRBV6-6 to TRBJ2-1; 10 nucleotides agree with TRBD2. Unmatched junction bases numbered 6, after V lost 0 bases and J lost 4 bases. The CDR3 sequence is 17 residues long. CDR1 and CDR2 (germline): MNHNY, SVGAGI (reference sequence). This chain's CDR3 is CASSYSGLAGVYNEQFF. DNA of the CDR3: TGTGCCAGCAGTTACTCGGGGCTAGCGGGGGTTTACAATGAGCAGTTCTTC.

This clonotype was observed at least ten times. The chain has TRBV7-9 and TRBJ2-3, with D perhaps TRBD2 (5 bases). The V and J ends lost 4 bases and 7 bases respectively, with 6 bases between them. Germline CDR1 SEHNR, CDR2 FQNEAQ (reference sequence). This CDR3 comprises 11 residues. The CDR3 loop reads CASSSDYTQYF. As DNA, the CDR3 is TGTGCCAGCAGCTCGGACTATACGCAGTATTTT.

The chain employs TRBV2 and TRBJ2-3; D is uncertain. The CDR3 extends over 13 amino acids. Trimming removed 6 bases from V and 2 bases from J, with 9 bases in between. Germline V CDR1 and CDR2: SNHLY, FYNNEI. CDR3 bases: TGTGCCAGCAGGTCTAGGGACACAGATACGCAGTATTTT. Translated, it gives CASRSRDTDTQYF.

The chain uses TRBV29-1 and TRBJ1-1, with TRBD1 as a possible D gene (5 bases). Trimming took off 7 bases at V and 3 bases at J, with 15 bases between the two ends. The CDR3 loop spans 13 amino acids. Germline CDR1 is SQVTM and CDR2 is ANQGSEA. CDR3 sequence reads: CSASGRLDTEAFF. As DNA, the CDR3 is TGCAGCGCCTCGGGGCGCCTGGACACTGAAGCTTTCTTT.

The chain is built from TRBV6-2 or TRBV6-3 and TRBJ2-7; 9 bases are shared with TRBD1. This CDR3 spans 16 amino acids. Looked up from germline, CDR1 is MNHEY and CDR2 is SVGEGT. After removal of 3 bases from V and 5 bases from J, the junction contained 11 bases not matched to a gene. CDR3 bases: TGTGCCAGCAGTTATTCTTCAGACAGGGGGATAGACGAGCAGTACTTC. Residues: CASSYSSDRGIDEQYF.

The rearrangement joins TRBV6-5 to TRBJ2-3, with a tentative D call TRBD2 (6 bases). This CDR3 contains 16 residues. The V gene's germline CDR1 is MNHEY and CDR2 SVGAGI. Trimming cost V 6 bases and J 1 base, with 17 bases left between them. The CDR3 spells CASRRGFGGGTDTQYF. The CDR3 DNA is TGTGCCAGCAGACGAGGCTTCGGGGGAGGCACAGATACGCAGTATTTT.

Turning to this clonotype: A single base separates this from a much larger clone, so it may be a read error. The chain uses TRBV6-5 and TRBJ2-1; TRBD2 matches 13 bases. Germline V gene sequence: CDR1 MNHEY, CDR2 SVGAGI. The CDR3 sequence is 16 residues long. This CDR3 reads CVSSYTGLAGYNEQFF. The CDR3 coding sequence is TGTGTCAGCAGTTACACGGGACTAGCGGGGTACAATGAGCAGTTCTTC.

The chain combines TRBV27 with TRBJ2-7; D tentatively fits TRBD1 or TRBD2 (5 bases each). There are 14 residues in the CDR3. Trimming shortened V by 8 bases and J by 10 bases, and 24 bases separated the two germline ends. The V gene's germline CDR1 is MNHEY and CDR2 SMNVEV (reference sequence). CDR3 protein: CASSLGRWSDTQYF. The CDR3 DNA reads as TGTGCCAGCTCGCTGGGACGTTGGAGCGATACCCAGTACTTC.

This clonotype turned up a few times. The J gene is TRBJ2-4, the V gene TRBV18; no firm D call. The CDR3 runs to 15 residues. The V gene lost 3 bases and the J gene lost 0 bases, with 9 bases spanning the gap. The germline gives CDR1 KGHSH, CDR2 LQKENI. In DNA form, the CDR3 reads TGTGCCAGCTCACCGGCAGGCACAGCCAAAAACATTCAGTACTTC. Its translation is CASSPAGTAKNIQYF.

V usage is TRBV6-4 and J usage is TRBJ2-1; D might be TRBD2 (6 bases). Trimming removed 4 bases at V and 4 bases at J, with 11 bases between. Per the germline V gene, CDR1 is MRHNA and CDR2 is SNTAGT. The CDR3 loop spans 14 amino acids. The chain's CDR3 is CASSVGRGYNEQFF. CDR3 DNA sequence: TGTGCCAGCAGTGTAGGACGGGGGTACAATGAGCAGTTCTTC.

This chain uses TRBV5-1 with TRBJ2-1; TRBD1 might be the D (6 bases). The CDR3 totals 14 residues. Germline V CDR1 and CDR2: SGHRS, YFSETQ. Trimming cost V 7 bases and J 6 bases, with 17 bases left between them. CDR3 residues: CASGTGTSSNEQFF. DNA of the CDR3: TGCGCCAGCGGAACCGGGACATCGAGCAATGAGCAGTTCTTC.

This clonotype was picked up a small number of times. The rearrangement joins TRBV27 to TRBJ2-4; tentative D call: TRBD1 (5 bases). The last part of the DNA fits TRBJ2-7 better; the J call may be wrong. The CDR3 covers 12 residues. CDR1 and CDR2 (germline): MNHEY, SMNVEV (reference sequence). CDR3 protein: CASSPPGREQYF. CDR3 coding DNA: TGTGCCAGCAGTCCGCCAGGGCGCGAGCAGTACTTC.

This clonotype appeared a few times. V and J are TRBV9 and TRBJ2-3, with 14 bases identical to TRBD2. This CDR3 contains 18 residues. Germline V gene lookup returns CDR1 SGDLS and CDR2 YYNGEE. After removal of 0 bases from V and 6 bases from J, the junction contained 9 bases not matched to a gene. The CDR3 nucleotides are TGTGCCAGCAGCGTAGATATAGGGGGACTAGCGGGGGAGGATACGCAGTATTTT. It encodes CASSVDIGGLAGEDTQYF.

This chain connects TRBV20-1 to TRBJ2-7, with D tentatively TRBD1 (6 bases). Germline V CDR1 and CDR2: DFQATT, SNEGSKA (reference sequence). This CDR3 has 17 residues. V gave up 1 base and J gave up 3 bases, with 22 bases separating them. In DNA, the CDR3 is TGCAGTGCTAGAGCCGTGGGGGCACTCCTGAGATACTACGAGCAGTACTTC. Its translation: CSARAVGALLRYYEQYF.